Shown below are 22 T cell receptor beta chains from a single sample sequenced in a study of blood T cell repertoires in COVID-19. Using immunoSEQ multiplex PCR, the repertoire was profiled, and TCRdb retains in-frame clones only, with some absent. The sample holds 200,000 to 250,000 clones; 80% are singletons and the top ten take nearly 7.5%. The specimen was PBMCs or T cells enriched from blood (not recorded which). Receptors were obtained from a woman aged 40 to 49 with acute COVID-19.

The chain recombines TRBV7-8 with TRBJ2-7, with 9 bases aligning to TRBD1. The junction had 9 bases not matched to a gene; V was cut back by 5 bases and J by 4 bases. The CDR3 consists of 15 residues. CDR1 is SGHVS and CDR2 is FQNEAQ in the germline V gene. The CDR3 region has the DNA TGTGCCAGCAGCCAACCGGGACAGGGAGATTACGAGCAGTACTTC. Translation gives CASSQPGQGDYEQYF.

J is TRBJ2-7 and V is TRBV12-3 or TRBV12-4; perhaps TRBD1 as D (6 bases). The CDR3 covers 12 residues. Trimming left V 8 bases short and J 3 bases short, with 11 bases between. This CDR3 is CASGRDNYEQYF. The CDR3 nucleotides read TGTGCCAGCGGCCGGGACAACTACGAGCAGTACTTC.

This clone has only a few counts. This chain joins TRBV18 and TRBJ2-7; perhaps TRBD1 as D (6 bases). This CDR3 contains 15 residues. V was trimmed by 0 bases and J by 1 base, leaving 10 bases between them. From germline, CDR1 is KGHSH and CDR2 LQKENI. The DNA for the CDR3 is TGTGCCAGCTCACCACCGGACAGAAAGTCCTACGAGCAGTACTTC. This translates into CASSPPDRKSYEQYF.

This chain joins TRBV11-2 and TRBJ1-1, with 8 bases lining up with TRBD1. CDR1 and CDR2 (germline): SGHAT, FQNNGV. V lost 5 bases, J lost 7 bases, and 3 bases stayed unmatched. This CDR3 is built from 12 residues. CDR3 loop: CASSPGGLEAFF. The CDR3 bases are TGTGCCAGCAGCCCAGGGGGCCTTGAAGCTTTCTTT.

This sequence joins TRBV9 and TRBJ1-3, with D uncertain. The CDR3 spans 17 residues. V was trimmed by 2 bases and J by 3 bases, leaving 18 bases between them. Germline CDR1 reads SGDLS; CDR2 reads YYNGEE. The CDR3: CASSVEPVGAYGNTIYF. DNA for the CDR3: TGTGCCAGCAGCGTGGAGCCAGTCGGAGCTTATGGAAACACCATATATTTT.

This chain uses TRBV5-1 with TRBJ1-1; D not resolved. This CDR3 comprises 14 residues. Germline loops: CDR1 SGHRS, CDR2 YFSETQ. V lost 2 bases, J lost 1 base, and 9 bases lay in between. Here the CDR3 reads CASSLIGENTEAFF. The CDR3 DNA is TGCGCCAGCAGCTTAATAGGAGAGAACACTGAAGCTTTCTTT.

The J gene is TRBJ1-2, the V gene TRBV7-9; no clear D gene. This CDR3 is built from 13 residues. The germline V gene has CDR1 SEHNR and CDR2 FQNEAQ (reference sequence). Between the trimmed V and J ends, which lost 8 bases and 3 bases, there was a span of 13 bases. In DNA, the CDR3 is TGTGCCAGCTCGCAGACGGGATACTATGGCTACACCTTC. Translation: CASSQTGYYGYTF. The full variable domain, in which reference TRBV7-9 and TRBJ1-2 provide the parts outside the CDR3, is DTGVSQNPRHKITKRGQNVTFRCDPISEHNRLYWYRQTLGQGPEFLTYFQNEAQLEKSRLLSDRFSAERPKGSFSTLEIQRTEQGDSAMYLCASSQTGYYGYTFGSGTRLTVV.

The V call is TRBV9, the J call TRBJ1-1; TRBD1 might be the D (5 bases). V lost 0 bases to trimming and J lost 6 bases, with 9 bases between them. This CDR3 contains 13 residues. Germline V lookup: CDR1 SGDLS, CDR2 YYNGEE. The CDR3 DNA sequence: TGTGCCAGCAGCGTAGTCCAGGGATCTGAAGCTTTCTTT. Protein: CASSVVQGSEAFF.

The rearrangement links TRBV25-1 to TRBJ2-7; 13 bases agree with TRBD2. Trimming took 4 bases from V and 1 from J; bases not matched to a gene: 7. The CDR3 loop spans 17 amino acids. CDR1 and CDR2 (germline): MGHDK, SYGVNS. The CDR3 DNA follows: TGTGCCAGCAGTGCCGGACTAGCGGGAGTACGGTCCTACGAGCAGTACTTC. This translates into CASSAGLAGVRSYEQYF.

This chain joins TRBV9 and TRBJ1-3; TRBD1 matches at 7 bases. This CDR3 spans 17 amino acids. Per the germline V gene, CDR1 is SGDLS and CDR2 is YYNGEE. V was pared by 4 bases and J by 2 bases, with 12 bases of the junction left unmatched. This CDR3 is CASSPSTGQDPGNTIYF. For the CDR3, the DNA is TGTGCCAGCAGCCCCAGTACCGGACAGGACCCTGGAAACACCATATATTTT.

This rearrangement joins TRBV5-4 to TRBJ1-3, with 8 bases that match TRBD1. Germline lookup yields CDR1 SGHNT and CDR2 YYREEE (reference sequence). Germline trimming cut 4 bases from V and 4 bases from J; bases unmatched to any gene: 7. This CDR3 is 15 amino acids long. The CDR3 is CASSLAQGGGNTIYF. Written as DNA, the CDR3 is TGTGCCAGCAGCCTGGCACAGGGGGGAGGAAACACCATATATTTT.

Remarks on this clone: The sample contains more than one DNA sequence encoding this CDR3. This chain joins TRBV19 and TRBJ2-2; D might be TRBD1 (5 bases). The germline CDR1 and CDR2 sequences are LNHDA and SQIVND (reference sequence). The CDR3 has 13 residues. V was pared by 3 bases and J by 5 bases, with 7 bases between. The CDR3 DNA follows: TGTGCCAGTAGTATTAGGGGTACCGGGGAGCTGTTTTTT. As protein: CASSIRGTGELFF. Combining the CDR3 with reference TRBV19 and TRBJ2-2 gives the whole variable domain DGGITQSPKYLFRKEGQNVTLSCEQNLNHDAMYWYRQDPGQGLRLIYYSQIVNDFQKGDIAEGYSVSREKKESFPLTVTSAQKNPTAFYLCASSIRGTGELFFGEGSRLTVL.

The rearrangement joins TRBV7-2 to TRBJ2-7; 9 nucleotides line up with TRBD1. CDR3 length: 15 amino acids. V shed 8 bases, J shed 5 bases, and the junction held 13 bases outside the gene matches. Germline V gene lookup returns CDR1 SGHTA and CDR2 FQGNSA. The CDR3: CASRLPNRGQNEQYF. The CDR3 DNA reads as TGTGCCAGCCGACTCCCCAACAGGGGGCAAAACGAGCAGTACTTC.

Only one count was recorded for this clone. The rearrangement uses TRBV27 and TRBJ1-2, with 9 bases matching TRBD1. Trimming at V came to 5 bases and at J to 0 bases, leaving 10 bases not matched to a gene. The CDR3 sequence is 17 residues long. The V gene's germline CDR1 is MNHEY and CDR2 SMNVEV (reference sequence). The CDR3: CASSPLTGTGPNYGYTF. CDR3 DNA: TGTGCCAGCAGTCCCCTAACCGGGACAGGGCCTAACTATGGCTACACCTTC.

The CDR3 DNA reads as TGTGCCAGCAGTTATACAGGGGGCTTTCAGCAGTACTTC. Protein sequence: CASSYTGGFQQYF. This chain connects TRBV6-5 to TRBJ2-7, with 9 bases aligning to TRBD1. The germline V gene encodes CDR1 MNHEY and CDR2 SVGAGI. With V trimmed by 3 bases and J by 8 bases, 5 bases remained unmatched. This CDR3 contains 13 residues.

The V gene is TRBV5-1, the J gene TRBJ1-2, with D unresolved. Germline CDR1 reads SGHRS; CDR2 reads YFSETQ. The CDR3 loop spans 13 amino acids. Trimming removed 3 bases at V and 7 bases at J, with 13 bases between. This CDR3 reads CASSSPPRGGYTF. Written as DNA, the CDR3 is TGCGCCAGCAGCTCACCCCCGCGGGGTGGCTACACCTTC.

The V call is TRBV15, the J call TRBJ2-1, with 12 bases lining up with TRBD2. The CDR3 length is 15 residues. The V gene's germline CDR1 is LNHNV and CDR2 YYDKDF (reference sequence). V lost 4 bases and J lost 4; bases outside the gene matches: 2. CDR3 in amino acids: CATSKGLAGYNEQFF. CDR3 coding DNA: TGTGCCACCAGCAAAGGACTAGCGGGGTACAATGAGCAGTTCTTC. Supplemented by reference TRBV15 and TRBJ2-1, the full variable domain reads DAMVIQNPRYQVTQFGKPVTLSCSQTLNHNVMYWYQQKSSQAPKLLFHYYDKDFNNEADTPDNFQSRRPNTSFCFLDIRSPGLGDTAMYLCATSKGLAGYNEQFFGPGTRLTVL.

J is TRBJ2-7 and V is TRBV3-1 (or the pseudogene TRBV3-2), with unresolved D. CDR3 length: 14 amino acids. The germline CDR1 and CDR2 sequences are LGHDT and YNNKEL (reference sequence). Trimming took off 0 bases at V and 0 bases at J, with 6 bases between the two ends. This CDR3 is CASSQDPLSYEQYF. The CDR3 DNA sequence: TGTGCCAGCAGCCAAGATCCCCTCTCCTACGAGCAGTACTTC.

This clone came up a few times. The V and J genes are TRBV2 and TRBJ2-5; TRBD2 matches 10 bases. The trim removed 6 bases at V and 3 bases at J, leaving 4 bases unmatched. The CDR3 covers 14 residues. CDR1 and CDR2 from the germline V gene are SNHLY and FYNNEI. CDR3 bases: TGTGCCAGCAGCCCGGGACTAGCGAAAGAGACCCAGTACTTC. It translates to CASSPGLAKETQYF.

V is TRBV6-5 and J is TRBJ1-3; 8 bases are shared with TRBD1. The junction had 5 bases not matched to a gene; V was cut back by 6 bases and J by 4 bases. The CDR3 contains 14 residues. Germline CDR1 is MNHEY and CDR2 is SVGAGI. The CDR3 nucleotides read TGTGCCAGCAGGGAGACAGGGGCGGGAAACACCATATATTTT. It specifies CASRETGAGNTIYF.

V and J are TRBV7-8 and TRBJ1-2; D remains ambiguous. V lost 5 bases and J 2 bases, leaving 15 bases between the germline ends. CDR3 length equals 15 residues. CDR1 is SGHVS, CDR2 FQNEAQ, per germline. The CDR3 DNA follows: TGTGCCAGCAGCGACCGATTGACAAACAACTATGGCTACACCTTC. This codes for CASSDRLTNNYGYTF.

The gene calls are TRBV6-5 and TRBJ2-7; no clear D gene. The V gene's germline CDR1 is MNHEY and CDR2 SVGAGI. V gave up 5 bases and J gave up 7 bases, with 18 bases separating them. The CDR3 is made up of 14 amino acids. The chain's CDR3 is CASSPQKTPWEQYF. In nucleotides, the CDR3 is TGTGCCAGCAGTCCACAAAAGACTCCATGGGAGCAGTACTTC.